Listed below are T cell receptor beta chains from one sample, sequenced in a study of shared T cell receptors in the human thymus. Profiling relied on immunoSEQ multiplex PCR, and the TCRdb table lists in-frame clones only, not all of them. The data contain about 660,000 clones, 70% to 90% of them singletons. This sample also appeared in a second study, on human thymus T cells.

Specimen: thymocytes. The receptors shown here come from a boy under two years old with a congenital heart defect. CDR3s include the opening cysteine and the closing phenylalanine or tryptophan. Fields, in order: J gene, V gene, CDR3 protein.

TRBJ1-2,TRBV7-9,CASSSEVGTGGYWLYGYTF
TRBJ2-3,TRBV5-1,CASSLIISGITDTQYF
TRBJ2-6,TRBV6-1,CASRADRTGANVLTF
TRBJ2-3,TRBV27,CASRGGTTDTQYF
TRBJ2-6,TRBV27,CASSSKRTGTGANVLTF
TRBJ2-3,TRBV5-6,CASSLDREADRTDTQYF
TRBJ2-7,TRBV27,CASSLSMPRDRGKYEQYF
TRBJ2-1,TRBV11-3,CASSHPREGYNEQFF
TRBJ2-7,TRBV7-9,CASSASGTSEGEQYF
TRBJ2-2,TRBV14,CASSQDLEGGPPGELFF
TRBJ2-1,TRBV7-6,CASSPEEPRDRPYNEQFF
TRBJ2-3,TRBV4-3,CASSQEPLGAGGPSTDTQYF
TRBJ2-1,TRBV11-1,CASSFRVSSSYNEQFF
TRBJ1-1,TRBV15,CATGRGPEAFF
TRBJ1-5,TRBV30,CAWRDGQGWWDSNQPQHF
TRBJ1-1,TRBV14,CASSQESGTEAFF
TRBJ2-3,TRBV29-1,CSVPKRFRTGGLPPTDTQYF
.,TRBV13,CASSLGLNSGYEQYF
TRBJ2-3,TRBV27,CASSPRDGRGVTDTQYF
TRBJ1-4,TRBV30,CAWRGPDRVDEKLFF
TRBJ2-7,TRBV11-2,CASSAGLPPYEQYF
TRBJ2-2,TRBV2,CASSEKRAPGTGELFF
TRBJ2-1,TRBV13,CASSLGPEIAAEQFF
TRBJ2-1,TRBV6-5,CASRSPLVREQFF
TRBJ1-5,TRBV7-8,CASSADSEDNSNQPQHF
TRBJ2-7,TRBV13,CASSHGRGTYEQYF
TRBJ2-7,TRBV28,CASSYLLAGVDEQYF
TRBJ2-3,TRBV9,CASSPRTSGTTDTQYF
TRBJ2-1,TRBV27,CASRWTGLYNEQFF
TRBJ2-1,TRBV7-9,CASSLSGNGDNEQFF
TRBJ1-1,TRBV15,CATSRSPTGLRMNTEAFF
TRBJ2-5,TRBV4-3,CASSQDLASPQETQYF
TRBJ2-1,TRBV19,CASSKLSSRMQFF
TRBJ1-2,TRBV27,CASSVTGNYGYTF
TRBJ2-7,TRBV11-3,CASSRAGGHEQYF
TRBJ2-7,TRBV5-4,CASSWAAGAGIVYEQYF
TRBJ2-1,TRBV9,CASSLTEGVVWDEQFF
TRBJ1-4,TRBV7-9,CASSIRTGANNEKLFF
TRBJ2-7,TRBV27,CASKQTKTYEQYF
TRBJ2-1,TRBV19,CASNGSPHEQFF
TRBJ2-7,TRBV11-2,CASTETFYEQYF
TRBJ1-1,TRBV6-6,CASSLDRVSQNTEAFF
TRBJ2-7,TRBV7-7,CASSLKGTGDFEQYF
TRBJ2-7,TRBV7-2,CASSLAGRDEQYF
TRBJ2-7,TRBV28,CASSPTGARYEQYF
TRBJ1-1,TRBV6-5,CASSYGRALNTEAFF
TRBJ2-3,TRBV5-4,CASSDTQLAGGRGTQYF
TRBJ2-1,TRBV14,CASSRRAPHNEQFF
TRBJ1-2,TRBV5-5,CASSLGQSIWANYGYTF
TRBJ2-1,TRBV5-6,CASSLPSGRANEQFF
TRBJ2-2,TRBV27,CASSPKAGDTGELFF
TRBJ1-5,TRBV5-6,CASSWSSGGQPQHF
TRBJ2-6,TRBV5-1,CASSLKVAGASGANVLTF
TRBJ1-4,TRBV25-1,CASRGGEGGGATNEKLFF
TRBJ2-1,TRBV28,CASSPPRREKTCDNEQFF
TRBJ2-7,TRBV11-2,CASSSGGDTSSYEQYF
TRBJ2-1,TRBV11-2,CASSLEMSSYNEQFF